The source of this TCR beta chain is a study of T-cell memory formation after mild COVID-19. Study in general: TCR clusters largely stayed donor specific.

The table lists this clonotype with many counts. The antigen is unknown. Study results and limitations: Day 15 to 85 contracting clones showed balanced CD4/CD8; day 15 to 37 expanders favored CD4+. Largely, contracting CD4+ clones fell within CM and EM, and contracting CD8+ clones within EMRA.

From 5'RACE with constant-segment primers came TCR alpha and TCR beta cDNA libraries that carried sample barcodes and UMIs. TCRdb re-called the 5' RACE reads through MiXCR, storing one row per CDR3 protein. The sample consists of about 57,000 distinct CDR3 sequences, over 9% of them appearing once. Germline V gives CDR1 LGHDT, CDR2 YNNKEL (reference sequence). V lost 2 bases and J 0 bases, leaving 7 bases between the germline ends. The CDR3 consists of 15 residues. Input material: PBMCs or a T cell subset sorted from them (not recorded which). The TCR originated in a man younger than 30 who had mild COVID-19 (a few samples of this study predate the infection). Cell type and time point are not known. V gene TRBV3-1 combines with J gene TRBJ2-2; a possible D gene is TRBD2 (5 bases). The DNA of the CDR3 is TGTGCCAGCAGCCAACACGGGGCGAACACCGGGGAGCTGTTTTTT. It is translated as CASSQHGANTGELFF.